This TCR beta chain was identified during a study of PD-1 blockade in classical Hodgkin lymphoma. All trial patients relapsed after autologous stem cell transplantation. The CDR3 totals 15 residues. Germline lookup yields CDR1 MDHEN and CDR2 SYDVKM. The ends lost 4 bases at V and 0 bases at J; junction bases unmatched: 5. Measured with immunoSEQ multiplex PCR; TCRdb has only the in-frame clones, and not every one. The sample yields around 7,300 clones, about 75% seen once. The sample here was peripheral blood mononuclear cells (PBMCs), taken before the second cycle of nivolumab. The sequence came from a human donor with classical Hodgkin lymphoma. The V call is TRBV28, the J call TRBJ2-7; 8 nucleotides agree with TRBD1. The CDR3: CASSSDRGSSYEQYF. DNA of the CDR3: TGTGCCAGCAGTTCCGACAGGGGCAGCTCCTACGAGCAGTACTTC.